In this sample, the clone carrying this T cell receptor (beta chain) turned up a few times. Its matching antigen is unknown. Germline V CDR1 and CDR2: ENHRY, SYGVKD. This CDR3 spans 13 amino acids. Trimming took 0 bases from V and 7 from J, leaving 9 bases between them. The data belong to a study of regulatory T cells in long-lasting Graves disease. Across the study: Over 5 years of antithyroid drugs plus positive TSH receptor antibodies defined persistent Graves' disease. Study observations and caveats: Persistent cases of Graves' showed reduced TCR diversity relative to newly diagnosed patients.

Combining iRepertoire HTBI primers with Arm-PCR of CDR3 regions, the authors built TCR beta libraries. TCRdb itself ran the multiplex PCR reads through MiXCR, one entry per CDR3 protein. The table has fewer than 450,000 distinct CDR3 sequences, about a quarter seen once. Time point in this sample: persistent/refractory GD, antithyroid drugs over 5 years with positive TRAb. With RNA extracted from PBMCs as input, the TCR library was made. Diagnosis followed American Thyroid Association guidelines for Graves' disease. Sample: peripheral blood mononuclear cells (PBMCs), taken when the disease was refractory, from a patient treated with antithyroid drugs. This chain connects TRBV10-3 to TRBJ1-1, with D maybe TRBD1 (6 bases). This clonotype originated in a female donor with Graves disease. DNA for the CDR3: TGTGCCATCAGTGAGTCGGGACAAAGTGAAGCTTTCTTT. As protein: CAISESGQSEAFF.